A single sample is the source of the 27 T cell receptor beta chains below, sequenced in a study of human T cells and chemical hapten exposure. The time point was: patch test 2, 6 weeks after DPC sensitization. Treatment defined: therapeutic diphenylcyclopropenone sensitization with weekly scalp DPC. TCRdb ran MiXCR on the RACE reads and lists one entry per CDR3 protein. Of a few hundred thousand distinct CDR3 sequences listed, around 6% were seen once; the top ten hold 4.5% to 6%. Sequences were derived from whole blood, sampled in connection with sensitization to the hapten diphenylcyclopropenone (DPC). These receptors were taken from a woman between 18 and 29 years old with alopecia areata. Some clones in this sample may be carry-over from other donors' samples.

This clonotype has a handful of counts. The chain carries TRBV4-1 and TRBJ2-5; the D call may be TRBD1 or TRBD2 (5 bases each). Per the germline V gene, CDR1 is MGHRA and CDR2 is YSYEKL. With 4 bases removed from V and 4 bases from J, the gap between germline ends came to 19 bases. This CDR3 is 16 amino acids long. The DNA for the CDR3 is TGCGCCAGCAGCCCCATGGGACCCCCAAATCGAGAGACCCAGTACTTC. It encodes CASSPMGPPNRETQYF.

DNA of the CDR3: TGCAGCGTCTTTGGGGGGGACAGGCGGCGCTACACCTTC. Amino acids: CSVFGGDRRRYTF. The chain uses TRBV29-1 and TRBJ1-2, with TRBD1 matching over 8 bases. The CDR3 extends over 13 amino acids. Germline values: CDR1 SQVTM, CDR2 ANQGSEA. The junction had 12 bases not matched to a gene; V was cut back by 6 bases and J by 9 bases.

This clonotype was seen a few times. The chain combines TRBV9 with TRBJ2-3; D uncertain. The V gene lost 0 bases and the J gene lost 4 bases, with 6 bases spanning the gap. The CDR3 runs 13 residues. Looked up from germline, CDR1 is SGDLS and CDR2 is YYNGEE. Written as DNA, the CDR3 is TGTGCCAGCAGCGTAGCCTCCCCAGATACGCAGTATTTT. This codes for CASSVASPDTQYF.

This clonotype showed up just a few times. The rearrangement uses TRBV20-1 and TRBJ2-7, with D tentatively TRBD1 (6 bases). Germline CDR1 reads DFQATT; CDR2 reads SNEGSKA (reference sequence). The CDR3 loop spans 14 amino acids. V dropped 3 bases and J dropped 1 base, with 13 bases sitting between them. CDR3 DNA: TGCAGTGCTAGTGTGTCAGGGGAATCCTACGAGCAGTACTTC. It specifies CSASVSGESYEQYF.

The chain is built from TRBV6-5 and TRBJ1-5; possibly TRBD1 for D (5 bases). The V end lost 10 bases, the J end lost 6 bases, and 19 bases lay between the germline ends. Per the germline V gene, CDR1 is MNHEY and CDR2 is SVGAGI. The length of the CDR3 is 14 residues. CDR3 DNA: TGTGCCACCTCCGCCGGGGGGGAGGGTCAGCCCCAGCATTTT. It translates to CATSAGGEGQPQHF.

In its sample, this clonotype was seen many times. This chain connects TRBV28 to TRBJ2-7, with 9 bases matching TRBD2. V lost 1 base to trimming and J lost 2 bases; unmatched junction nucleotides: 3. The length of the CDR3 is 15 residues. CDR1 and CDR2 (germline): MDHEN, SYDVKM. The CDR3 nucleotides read TGTGCCAGCAGTTTATCCAGCGGGGGGACCTACGAGCAGTACTTC. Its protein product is CASSLSSGGTYEQYF.

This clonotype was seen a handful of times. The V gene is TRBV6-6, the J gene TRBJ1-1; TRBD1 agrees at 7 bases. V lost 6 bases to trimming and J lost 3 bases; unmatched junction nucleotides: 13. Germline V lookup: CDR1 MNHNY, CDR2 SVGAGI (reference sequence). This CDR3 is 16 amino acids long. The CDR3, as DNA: TGTGCCAGCAGAGCCGGAGAGGGGGCGCGACACACTGAAGCTTTCTTT. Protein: CASRAGEGARHTEAFF.

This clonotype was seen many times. The CDR3 is CASSLLRVSGYTF. The CDR3 region has the DNA TGTGCCAGCAGTTTATTGAGGGTCTCTGGCTACACCTTC. The chain recombines TRBV12-3 or TRBV12-4 with TRBJ1-2; D gene uncertain. The CDR3 sequence is 13 residues long. Between the trimmed V and J ends, which lost 2 bases and 7 bases, there was a span of 11 bases.

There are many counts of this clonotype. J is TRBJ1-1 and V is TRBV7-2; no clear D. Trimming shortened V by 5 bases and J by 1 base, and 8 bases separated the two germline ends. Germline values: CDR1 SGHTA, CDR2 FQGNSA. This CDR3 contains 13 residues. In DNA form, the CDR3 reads TGTGCCAGCAGCCAGGAACCGAACACTGAAGCTTTCTTT. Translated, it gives CASSQEPNTEAFF.

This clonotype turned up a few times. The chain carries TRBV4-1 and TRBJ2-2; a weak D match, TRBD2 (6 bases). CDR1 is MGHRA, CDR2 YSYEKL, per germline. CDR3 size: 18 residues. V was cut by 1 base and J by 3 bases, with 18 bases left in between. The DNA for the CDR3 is TGCGCCAGCAGCCAAGGTGGATGGTCGGGGGTTGACACCGGGGAGCTGTTTTTT. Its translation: CASSQGGWSGVDTGELFF.

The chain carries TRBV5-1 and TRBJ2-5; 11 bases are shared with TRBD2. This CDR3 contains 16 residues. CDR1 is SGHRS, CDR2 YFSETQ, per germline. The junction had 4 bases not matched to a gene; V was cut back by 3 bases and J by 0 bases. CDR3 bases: TGCGCCAGCAGCTGGGGGACTAGCGGTTACCAAGAGACCCAGTACTTC. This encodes CASSWGTSGYQETQYF.

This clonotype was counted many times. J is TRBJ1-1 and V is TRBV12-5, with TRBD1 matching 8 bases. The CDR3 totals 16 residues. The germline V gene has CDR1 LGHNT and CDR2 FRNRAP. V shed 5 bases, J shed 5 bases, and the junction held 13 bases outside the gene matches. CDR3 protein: CASGKPRGLDRTEAFF. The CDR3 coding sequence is TGTGCTAGTGGTAAACCCAGGGGGCTTGATCGGACTGAAGCTTTCTTT.

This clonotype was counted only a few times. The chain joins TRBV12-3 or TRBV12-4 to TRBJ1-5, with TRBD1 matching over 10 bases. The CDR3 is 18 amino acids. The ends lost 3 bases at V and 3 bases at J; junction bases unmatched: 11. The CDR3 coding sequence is TGTGCCAGCAGTTTGGGACAGGGGAGTAATTTGAACAATCAGCCCCAGCATTTT. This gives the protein CASSLGQGSNLNNQPQHF.

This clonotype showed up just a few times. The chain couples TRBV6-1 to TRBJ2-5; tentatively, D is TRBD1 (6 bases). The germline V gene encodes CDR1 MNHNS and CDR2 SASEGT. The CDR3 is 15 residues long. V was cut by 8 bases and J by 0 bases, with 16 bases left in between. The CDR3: CASETRTAYQETQYF. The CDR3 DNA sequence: TGTGCCAGCGAAACCCGGACAGCGTACCAAGAGACCCAGTACTTC.

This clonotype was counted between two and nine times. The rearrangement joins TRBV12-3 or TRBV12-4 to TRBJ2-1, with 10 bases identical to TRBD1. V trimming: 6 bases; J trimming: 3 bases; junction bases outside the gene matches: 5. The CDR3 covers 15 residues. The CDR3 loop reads CASRAGTGDYNEQFF. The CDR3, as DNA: TGTGCCAGCAGGGCTGGGACAGGGGACTACAATGAGCAGTTCTTC.

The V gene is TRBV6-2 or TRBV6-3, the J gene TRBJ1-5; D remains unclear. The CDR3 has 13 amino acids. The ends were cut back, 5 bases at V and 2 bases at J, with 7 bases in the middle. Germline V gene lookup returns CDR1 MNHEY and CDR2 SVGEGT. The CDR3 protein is CASSNTGNQPQHF. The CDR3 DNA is TGTGCCAGCAGTAACACCGGCAATCAGCCCCAGCATTTT.

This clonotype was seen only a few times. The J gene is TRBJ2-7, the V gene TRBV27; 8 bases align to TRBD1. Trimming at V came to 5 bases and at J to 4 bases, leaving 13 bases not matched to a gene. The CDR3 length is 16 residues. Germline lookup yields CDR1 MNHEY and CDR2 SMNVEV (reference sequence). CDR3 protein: CASSRGQAGGTYEQYF. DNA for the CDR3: TGTGCCAGCAGTAGGGGACAGGCCGGCGGAACTTACGAGCAGTACTTC.

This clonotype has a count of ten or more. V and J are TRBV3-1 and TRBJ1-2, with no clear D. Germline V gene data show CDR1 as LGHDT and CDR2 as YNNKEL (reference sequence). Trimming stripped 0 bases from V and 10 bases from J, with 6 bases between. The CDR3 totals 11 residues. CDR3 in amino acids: CASSQEPFYTF. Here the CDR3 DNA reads TGTGCCAGCAGCCAAGAACCATTCTACACCTTC.

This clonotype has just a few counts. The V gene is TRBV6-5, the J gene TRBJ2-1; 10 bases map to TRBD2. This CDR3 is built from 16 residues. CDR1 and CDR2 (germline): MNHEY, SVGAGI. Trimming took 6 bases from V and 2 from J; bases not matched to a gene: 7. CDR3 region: CASSPALAGTYNEQFF. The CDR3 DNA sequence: TGTGCCAGCAGCCCTGCACTAGCGGGGACCTACAATGAGCAGTTCTTC.

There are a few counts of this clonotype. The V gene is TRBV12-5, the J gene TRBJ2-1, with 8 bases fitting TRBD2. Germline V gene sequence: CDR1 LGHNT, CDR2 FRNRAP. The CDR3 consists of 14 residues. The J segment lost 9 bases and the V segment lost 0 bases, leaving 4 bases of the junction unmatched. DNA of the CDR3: TGTGCTAGTGGTTTGGTAACGGGAGGGGTTGAGCAGTTCTTC. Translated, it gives CASGLVTGGVEQFF.

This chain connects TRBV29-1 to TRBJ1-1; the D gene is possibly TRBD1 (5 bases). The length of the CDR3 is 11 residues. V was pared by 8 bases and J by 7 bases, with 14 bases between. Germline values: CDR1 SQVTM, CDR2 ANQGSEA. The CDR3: CSHDSNGEAFF. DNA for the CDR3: TGCAGCCACGACAGTAATGGTGAAGCTTTCTTT. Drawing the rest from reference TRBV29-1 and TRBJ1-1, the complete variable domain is SAVISQKPSRDICQRGTSLTIQCQVDSQVTMMFWYRQQPGQSLTLIATANQGSEATYESGFVIDKFPISRPNLTFSTLTVSNMSPEDSSIYLCSHDSNGEAFFGQGTRLTVV.

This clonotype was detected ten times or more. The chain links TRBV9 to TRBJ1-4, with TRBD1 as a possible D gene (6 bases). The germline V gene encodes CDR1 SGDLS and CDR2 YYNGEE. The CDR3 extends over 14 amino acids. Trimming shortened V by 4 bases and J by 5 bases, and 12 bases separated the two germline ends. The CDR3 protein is CASSPDSLNEKLFF. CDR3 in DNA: TGTGCCAGCAGCCCGGACAGTCTGAATGAAAAACTGTTTTTT.

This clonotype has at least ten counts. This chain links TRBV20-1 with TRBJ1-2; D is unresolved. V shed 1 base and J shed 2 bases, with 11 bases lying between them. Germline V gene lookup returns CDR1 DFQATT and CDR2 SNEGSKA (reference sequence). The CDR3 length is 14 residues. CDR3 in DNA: TGCAGTGCTAGAGTTAATGTAGAGAACTATGGCTACACCTTC. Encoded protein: CSARVNVENYGYTF.

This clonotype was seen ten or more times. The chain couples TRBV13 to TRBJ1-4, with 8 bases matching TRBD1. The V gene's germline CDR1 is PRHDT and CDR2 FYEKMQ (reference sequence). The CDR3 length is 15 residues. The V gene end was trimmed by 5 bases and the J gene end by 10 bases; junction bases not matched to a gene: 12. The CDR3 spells CASSPNRGQASKLFF. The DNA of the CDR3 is TGTGCCAGCAGCCCTAACCGGGGACAGGCCTCAAAACTGTTTTTT.

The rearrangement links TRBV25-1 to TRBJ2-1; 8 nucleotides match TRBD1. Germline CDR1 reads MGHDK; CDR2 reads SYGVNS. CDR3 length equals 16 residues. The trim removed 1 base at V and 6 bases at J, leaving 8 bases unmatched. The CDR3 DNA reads TGTGCCAGCAGTGAATCTGGCAGGGGGCTTTTCAATGAGCAGTTCTTC. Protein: CASSESGRGLFNEQFF.

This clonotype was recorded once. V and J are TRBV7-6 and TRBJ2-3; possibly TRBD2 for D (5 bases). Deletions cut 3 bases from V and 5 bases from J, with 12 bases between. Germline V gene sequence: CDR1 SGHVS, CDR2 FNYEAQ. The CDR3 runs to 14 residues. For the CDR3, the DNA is TGTGCCAGCAGCTTGAACGAGCGGATAGATACGCAGTATTTT. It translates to CASSLNERIDTQYF. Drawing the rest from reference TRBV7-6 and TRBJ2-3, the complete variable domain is GAGVSQSPRYKVTKRGQDVALRCDPISGHVSLYWYRQALGQGPEFLTYFNYEAQQDKSGLPNDRFSAERPEGSISTLTIQRTEQRDSAMYRCASSLNERIDTQYFGPGTRLTVL.

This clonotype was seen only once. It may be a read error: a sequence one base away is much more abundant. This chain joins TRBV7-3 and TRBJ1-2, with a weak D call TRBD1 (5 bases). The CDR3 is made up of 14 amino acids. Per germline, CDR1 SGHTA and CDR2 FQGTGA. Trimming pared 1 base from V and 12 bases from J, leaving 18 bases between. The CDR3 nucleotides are TGTGCCAGCAGCTTAAGCAAGGGGTTGGGTAGCAACACCTTC. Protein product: CASSLSKGLGSNTF.